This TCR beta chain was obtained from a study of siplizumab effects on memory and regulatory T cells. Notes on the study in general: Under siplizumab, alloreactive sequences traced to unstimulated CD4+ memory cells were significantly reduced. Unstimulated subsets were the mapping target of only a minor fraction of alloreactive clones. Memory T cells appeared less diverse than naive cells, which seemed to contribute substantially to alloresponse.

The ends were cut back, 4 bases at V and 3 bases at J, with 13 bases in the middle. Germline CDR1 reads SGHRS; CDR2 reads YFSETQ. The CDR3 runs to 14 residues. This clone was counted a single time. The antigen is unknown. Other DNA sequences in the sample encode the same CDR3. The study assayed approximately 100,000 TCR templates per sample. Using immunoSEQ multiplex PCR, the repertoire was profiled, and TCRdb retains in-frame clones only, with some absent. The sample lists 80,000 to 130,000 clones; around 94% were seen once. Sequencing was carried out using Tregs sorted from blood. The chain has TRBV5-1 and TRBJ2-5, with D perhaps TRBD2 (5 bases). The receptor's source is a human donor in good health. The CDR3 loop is CASSRTDLKETQYF. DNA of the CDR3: TGCGCCAGCAGCAGAACGGACTTAAAAGAGACCCAGTACTTC.